This TCR beta chain was identified in a study of Graves' ophthalmopathy and Graves' hyperthyroidism. Comments on this clonotype: Antigen unknown.

PBMCs stemmed from roughly 9.7 ml of fresh peripheral blood. Overall study findings and caveats: Ophthalmopathy progression cases were predicted by the model with 70% to 71% sensitivity and 72.22% specificity.

For repertoire sequencing, the TCR beta CDR3 regions were amplified from RNA transcripts. HTBI primers primed a first-round RT-PCR, and a second-round multiplex PCR followed. TCRdb recomputed calls from the multiplex PCR reads with MiXCR, one row per CDR3 protein. The sample yields roughly 300,000 distinct CDR3 sequences, roughly 15% seen once. The CDR3 contains 15 residues. CDR1 and CDR2 from the germline V gene are MNHEY and SVGAGI. J lost 6 bases, V lost 1 base, and 7 bases had no gene match. Sequenced material: peripheral blood. This rearrangement joins TRBV6-5 to TRBJ1-2, with 8 bases fitting TRBD1. This clonotype was obtained from an adult man with Graves' ophthalmopathy. The CDR3 here is CASSYLAGGEDGYTF. CDR3 nucleotide sequence: TGTGCCAGCAGTTACTTAGCAGGGGGCGAAGATGGCTACACCTTC.